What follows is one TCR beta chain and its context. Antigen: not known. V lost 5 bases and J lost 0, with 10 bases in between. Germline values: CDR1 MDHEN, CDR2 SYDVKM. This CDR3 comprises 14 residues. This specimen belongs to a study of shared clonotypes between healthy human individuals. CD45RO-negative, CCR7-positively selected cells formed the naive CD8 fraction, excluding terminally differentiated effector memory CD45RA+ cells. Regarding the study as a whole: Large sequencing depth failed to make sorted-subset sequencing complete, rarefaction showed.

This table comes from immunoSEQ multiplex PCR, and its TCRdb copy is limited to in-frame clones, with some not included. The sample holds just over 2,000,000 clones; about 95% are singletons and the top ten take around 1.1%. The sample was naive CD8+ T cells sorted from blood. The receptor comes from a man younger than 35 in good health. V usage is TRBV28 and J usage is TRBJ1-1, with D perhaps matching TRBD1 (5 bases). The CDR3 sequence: CASSIYRLNTEAFF. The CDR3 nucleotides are TGTGCCAGCAGTATATACAGGCTGAACACTGAAGCTTTCTTT.